Below are 31 T cell receptor beta chains sequenced from a single sample in a study of Ad26.COV2.S vaccination and SARS-CoV-2 variants. The table came from immunoSEQ multiplex PCR; TCRdb's copy has only in-frame clones and leaves some out. The sample holds about 350,000 clones, 70% to 90% seen once. This sample's treatment: around 19 received Ad26.COV2.S at low or high dose, single or two shots; about 5 received placebo; per-sample allocation not given. Specimen acquisition occurred on day 63 following the initial vaccine or placebo injection. The input for sequencing was peripheral blood, taken in a trial of Ad26.COV2.S vaccine versus placebo. The receptor set was obtained from a person aged 18-65 years who received the Ad26.COV2.S COVID-19 vaccine or a placebo.

The V call is TRBV14, the J call TRBJ2-7; D is possibly TRBD1 (6 bases). Germline CDR1 SGHDN, CDR2 FVKESK. Trimming removed 2 bases at V and 3 bases at J, with 8 bases between. The CDR3 consists of 13 residues. CDR3 sequence: CASSQRGIYEQYF. CDR3 DNA sequence: TGTGCCAGCAGCCAAAGGGGGATCTACGAGCAGTACTTC.

This clone is a singleton in its sample. V usage is TRBV10-2 and J usage is TRBJ1-5, with TRBD1 as a possible D gene (6 bases). This CDR3 comprises 14 residues. Germline CDR1 and CDR2: WSHSY and SAAADI. V was shortened by 3 bases and J by 4 bases, with 10 bases between the two germline ends. Here the CDR3 DNA reads TGCGCCAGCAGTGATATGGACAGAAATCAGCCCCAGCATTTT. Protein product: CASSDMDRNQPQHF.

The count of this clone is one. V is TRBV7-9 and J is TRBJ2-3; TRBD2 aligns across 12 bases. The CDR3 length is 15 residues. Looked up from germline, CDR1 is SEHNR and CDR2 is FQNEAQ (reference sequence). Trimming at V came to 5 bases and at J to 5 bases, leaving 5 bases not matched to a gene. CDR3 residues: CASSPTSGGQDTQYF. CDR3 DNA sequence: TGTGCCAGCAGCCCTACTAGCGGGGGGCAAGATACGCAGTATTTT.

In this sample, this clone turned up a few times. The rearrangement links TRBV21-1 to TRBJ2-1. TRBV21-1 is a recognized pseudogene. The CDR3 totals 18 residues. CDR3 nucleotide sequence: TGTGCCAGCAGCACCCCTCGGGGGGACAGTCTTTTCTACAATGAGCAGTTCTTC. It translates to CASSTPRGDSLFYNEQFF.

The chain couples TRBV6-2 or TRBV6-3 to TRBJ2-7; TRBD2 matches 12 bases. Germline CDR1 MNHEY, CDR2 SVGEGT. The CDR3 has 15 amino acids. With V trimmed by 5 bases and J by 7 bases, 9 bases remained unmatched. CDR3 nucleotide sequence: TGTGCCAGCAGTACCGGACTAGCGGGGACCTTTGAGCAGTACTTC. Translating it yields CASSTGLAGTFEQYF.

This clone was counted once. The chain employs TRBV30 and TRBJ1-2; 11 bases are a match to TRBD1. The CDR3 totals 17 residues. CDR1 GTSNPN and CDR2 SVGIG come from the germline V gene (reference sequence). V lost 3 bases, J lost 4 bases, and 13 bases stayed unmatched. The DNA for the CDR3 is TGTGCCTGGAGGGTCCGGGACAGGGGGTTTTATAGCTATGGCTACACCTTC. Encoded protein: CAWRVRDRGFYSYGYTF.

J is TRBJ1-1 and V is TRBV7-8, with a tentative D call TRBD1 (6 bases). The CDR3 is 14 residues long. Trimming shortened V by 1 base and J by 5 bases, and 11 bases separated the two germline ends. The germline V gene encodes CDR1 SGHVS and CDR2 FQNEAQ. The CDR3 region is CASSLVQGTTEAFF. In DNA, the CDR3 is TGTGCCAGCAGCTTAGTACAGGGTACGACTGAAGCTTTCTTT.

A note on this clone: This CDR3 is also generated by other DNA sequences in the sample. The chain combines TRBV18 with TRBJ2-5; D gene unclear. Between the trimmed V and J ends, which lost 6 bases and 1 base, there was a span of 3 bases. This CDR3 region has 11 residues. Germline CDR1 and CDR2: KGHSH and LQKENI. The CDR3 region has the DNA TGTGCCAGCTCGCCCCAAGAGACCCAGTACTTC. This codes for CASSPQETQYF.

This clone was counted once. V gene TRBV29-1 combines with J gene TRBJ1-4; D is undetermined. V was clipped by 6 bases and J by 6 bases, with 14 bases between them. CDR3 length equals 13 residues. The germline CDR1 and CDR2 sequences are SQVTM and ANQGSEA. The CDR3 region has the DNA TGCAGCGTGGCAACCGGGTCAGATGAAAAACTGTTTTTT. This encodes CSVATGSDEKLFF. The whole variable domain, remainder taken from reference TRBV29-1 and TRBJ1-4, is SAVISQKPSRDICQRGTSLTIQCQVDSQVTMMFWYRQQPGQSLTLIATANQGSEATYESGFVIDKFPISRPNLTFSTLTVSNMSPEDSSIYLCSVATGSDEKLFFGSGTQLSVL.

The rearrangement links TRBV10-2 to TRBJ2-1, with TRBD2 matching over 8 bases. This CDR3 comprises 13 residues. Germline assignment: CDR1 WSHSY and CDR2 SAAADI. Losses at the gene ends were 3 bases for V and 10 bases for J; bases not matched to a gene: 5. CDR3 protein: CASSEVLAAEQFF. The CDR3 DNA sequence: TGCGCCAGCAGTGAAGTACTAGCGGCAGAGCAGTTCTTC.

The V gene is TRBV18, the J gene TRBJ2-3; D is perhaps TRBD2 (5 bases). V was clipped by 0 bases and J by 6 bases, with 13 bases between them. Germline V gene lookup returns CDR1 KGHSH and CDR2 LQKENI. The CDR3 has 15 amino acids. CDR3 nucleotide sequence: TGTGCCAGCTCACCACCTTCCCAGGCTAGCGATACGCAGTATTTT. Amino acids: CASSPPSQASDTQYF.

The rearrangement joins TRBV7-2 to TRBJ1-6; D unclear. Germline loops: CDR1 SGHTA, CDR2 FQGNSA. Trimming pared 6 bases from V and 7 bases from J, leaving 7 bases between. This CDR3 has 12 amino acids. The CDR3 region has the DNA TGTGCCAGCAGTGTAGGGAATTCACCCCTCCACTTT. The encoded protein is CASSVGNSPLHF.

This rearrangement joins TRBV10-3 to TRBJ2-7; D gene ambiguous. Trimming left V 3 bases short and J 6 bases short, with 9 bases between. Germline assignment: CDR1 ENHRY and CDR2 SYGVKD. The CDR3 covers 12 residues. The CDR3 is CAISENIVEQYF. Here the CDR3 DNA reads TGTGCCATCAGTGAAAACATAGTCGAGCAGTACTTC.

The chain is built from TRBV4-1 and TRBJ2-7; D may be TRBD2 (6 bases). V lost 3 bases to trimming and J lost 2 bases, with 11 bases between them. Germline values: CDR1 MGHRA, CDR2 YSYEKL. The CDR3 spans 14 residues. The CDR3: CASSQLRDAYEQYF. The CDR3, as DNA: TGCGCCAGCAGCCAGTTGCGGGATGCCTACGAGCAGTACTTC.

This chain uses TRBV6-5 with TRBJ2-3; D call uncertain. The CDR3 consists of 15 residues. V lost 0 bases and J 4 bases, leaving 11 bases between the germline ends. Looked up from germline, CDR1 is MNHEY and CDR2 is SVGAGI. The CDR3 bases are TGTGCCAGCAGTTACTCAAGGTCGGTGGCAGATACGCAGTATTTT. Its translation is CASSYSRSVADTQYF.

V gene TRBV3-1 (or the pseudogene TRBV3-2) combines with J gene TRBJ2-3; 7 nucleotides line up with TRBD2. Germline V lookup: CDR1 LGHDT, CDR2 YNNKEL (reference sequence). CDR3 size: 16 residues. V was clipped by 1 base and J by 5 bases; unmatched bases: 9. The CDR3 region is CASSQAWEGEGDTQYF. Here the CDR3 DNA reads TGTGCCAGCAGCCAAGCTTGGGAGGGAGAGGGAGATACGCAGTATTTT.

The chain recombines TRBV19 with TRBJ2-7; D perhaps matches TRBD2 (6 bases). V was shortened by 7 bases and J by 0 bases, with 10 bases between the two germline ends. CDR1 and CDR2 (germline): LNHDA, SQIVND (reference sequence). This CDR3 is built from 13 residues. In nucleotides, the CDR3 is TGTGCCAGTACCGCGGGAAGCTCCTACGAGCAGTACTTC. Translating it yields CASTAGSSYEQYF.

The chain joins TRBV6-5 to TRBJ2-7; 8 bases match TRBD2. Germline-derived CDR1 and CDR2 are MNHEY and SVGAGI. V shed 8 bases and J 3 bases; nucleotides not matched to a gene: 9. This CDR3 spans 14 amino acids. DNA for the CDR3: TGTGCCAGCTCCGGGGGGGCCGGGATCTACGAGCAGTACTTC. Residues: CASSGGAGIYEQYF.

V and J are TRBV6-5 and TRBJ1-4; D not certain. From germline, CDR1 is MNHEY and CDR2 SVGAGI. This CDR3 has 14 residues. Trimming removed 5 bases at V and 0 bases at J, with 7 bases between. This chain's CDR3 is CASSPRPTNEKLFF. The CDR3 region has the DNA TGTGCCAGCAGTCCTCGGCCAACTAATGAAAAACTGTTTTTT.

The rearrangement uses TRBV9 and TRBJ2-1, with 9 bases lining up with TRBD2. V was clipped by 7 bases and J by 5 bases; unmatched bases: 7. The CDR3 totals 14 residues. Germline CDR1 is SGDLS and CDR2 is YYNGEE. The CDR3 coding sequence is TGTGCCAGCGGGAGGACTAGCGATCACAATGAGCAGTTCTTC. Translated: CASGRTSDHNEQFF. The whole variable domain, remainder taken from reference TRBV9 and TRBJ2-1, is DSGVTQTPKHLITATGQRVTLRCSPRSGDLSVYWYQQSLDQGLQFLIQYYNGEERAKGNILERFSAQQFPDLHSELNLSSLELGDSALYFCASGRTSDHNEQFFGPGTRLTVL.

This clone was detected only once. V gene TRBV5-4 combines with J gene TRBJ1-1; 8 bases are shared with TRBD1. J gave up 4 bases and V 3 bases, and 8 bases lay outside the gene matches. The CDR3 has 15 amino acids. The germline gives CDR1 SGHNT, CDR2 YYREEE (reference sequence). The CDR3 nucleotides are TGTGCCAGCAGCTCTAGACAGGGGTGGACCACTGAAGCTTTCTTT. Protein sequence: CASSSRQGWTTEAFF.

The chain employs TRBV5-3 and TRBJ1-5; D remains ambiguous. TRBV5-3 is marked as an open reading frame, function uncertain. CDR3 length equals 19 residues. Trimming took off 1 base at V and 0 bases at J, with 20 bases between the two ends. DNA of the CDR3: TGTGCCAGAAGCTTGTATTCGCCAGCCGAAACGTATAGCAATCAGCCCCAGCATTTT. Its protein is CARSLYSPAETYSNQPQHF.

V and J are TRBV19 and TRBJ1-5, with 7 bases aligning to TRBD1. Germline-derived CDR1 and CDR2 are LNHDA and SQIVND (reference sequence). This CDR3 is 13 amino acids long. V shed 6 bases and J 2 bases; nucleotides not matched to a gene: 1. The CDR3 spells CASRDRGNQPQHF. CDR3 in DNA: TGTGCCAGTAGAGACAGGGGCAATCAGCCCCAGCATTTT.

The CDR3 sequence: CASSPLSGGKGSDTQYF. DNA for the CDR3: TGTGCCAGCTCACCACTTTCCGGCGGGAAGGGATCAGATACGCAGTATTTT. The gene calls are TRBV18 and TRBJ2-3; D is perhaps TRBD2 (6 bases). The germline CDR1 and CDR2 sequences are KGHSH and LQKENI. V was shortened by 1 base and J by 4 bases, with 18 bases between the two germline ends. The CDR3 contains 17 residues.

This chain uses TRBV7-2 with TRBJ1-6, with TRBD1 as a possible D gene (5 bases). This CDR3 region has 18 residues. The V end lost 1 base, the J end lost 0 bases, and 13 bases lay between the germline ends. Germline CDR1 reads SGHTA; CDR2 reads FQGNSA. The CDR3 DNA is TGTGCCAGCAGCTTAGAGGGGACCAGAAGCTCCTATAATTCACCCCTCCACTTT. This encodes CASSLEGTRSSYNSPLHF.

The rearrangement joins TRBV9 to TRBJ1-2; TRBD1 matches at 7 bases. Trimming took 4 bases from V and 4 from J; bases not matched to a gene: 7. Germline loops: CDR1 SGDLS, CDR2 YYNGEE. This CDR3 has 14 amino acids. Here the CDR3 DNA reads TGTGCCAGCAGCCCCCGGGACAGACCCTATGGCTACACCTTC. Protein product: CASSPRDRPYGYTF.

The chain uses TRBV19 and TRBJ2-1, with D perhaps given as TRBD1 or TRBD2 (5 bases each). The V end lost 9 bases, the J end lost 0 bases, and 12 bases lay between the germline ends. Germline-derived CDR1 and CDR2 are LNHDA and SQIVND (reference sequence). The CDR3 has 14 amino acids. CDR3 in amino acids: CARNGASSYNEQFF. CDR3 bases: TGTGCCAGGAACGGGGCTAGCTCCTACAATGAGCAGTTCTTC. Combining the CDR3 with reference TRBV19 and TRBJ2-1 gives the whole variable domain DGGITQSPKYLFRKEGQNVTLSCEQNLNHDAMYWYRQDPGQGLRLIYYSQIVNDFQKGDIAEGYSVSREKKESFPLTVTSAQKNPTAFYLCARNGASSYNEQFFGPGTRLTVL.

In this sample, this clone turned up a few times. The gene calls are TRBV7-9 and TRBJ2-3, with a possible D match to TRBD1 (5 bases). V gave up 5 bases and J gave up 6 bases, with 18 bases separating them. Germline CDR1 reads SEHNR; CDR2 reads FQNEAQ (reference sequence). The CDR3 contains 15 residues. The CDR3 DNA is TGTGCCAGCAGCCTAGGGGCAGGGTTCGGGGATACGCAGTATTTT. Protein sequence: CASSLGAGFGDTQYF. Looking up the rest from reference TRBV7-9 and TRBJ2-3 gives the full variable domain: DTGVSQNPRHKITKRGQNVTFRCDPISEHNRLYWYRQTLGQGPEFLTYFQNEAQLEKSRLLSDRFSAERPKGSFSTLEIQRTEQGDSAMYLCASSLGAGFGDTQYFGPGTRLTVL.

This chain links TRBV5-6 with TRBJ2-3; 13 positions match TRBD2. This CDR3 contains 15 residues. Trimming at V came to 3 bases and at J to 3 bases, leaving 1 base not matched to a gene. Germline V gene lookup returns CDR1 SGHDT and CDR2 YYEEEE. CDR3 region: CASSWGLAGTDTQYF. The CDR3 region has the DNA TGTGCCAGCAGCTGGGGACTAGCGGGAACAGATACGCAGTATTTT.

V and J are TRBV27 and TRBJ1-6; weak D call: TRBD1 (6 bases). The germline gives CDR1 MNHEY, CDR2 SMNVEV (reference sequence). The CDR3 has 16 amino acids. V was shortened by 0 bases and J by 10 bases, with 16 bases between the two germline ends. The CDR3, as DNA: TGTGCCAGCAGTTTATCGATTGGGGGCCTAGGGTCACCCCTCCACTTT. Translated, it gives CASSLSIGGLGSPLHF.

V gene TRBV27 combines with J gene TRBJ2-7; tentatively, D is TRBD2 (5 bases). The CDR3 loop spans 12 amino acids. The V end lost 4 bases, the J end lost 6 bases, and 10 bases lay between the germline ends. The germline gives CDR1 MNHEY, CDR2 SMNVEV (reference sequence). This CDR3 is CASSSPRGEQYF. DNA of the CDR3: TGTGCCAGCAGTTCCCCCCGGGGCGAGCAGTACTTC.